This T cell receptor (beta chain) was retrieved from a study of T cell responses to AZD1222 COVID-19 vaccine. Overall study context: Some second doses came at about 4 weeks and others at about 12 weeks; these were pooled.

Study-wide results and limits: Donors skewed white British and female; clonal diversity was possibly underestimated. Spike was spanned by vaccine-associated CD4 TCRs, with dominance at 160-218 and 743-854.

Remarks on this clone: Its antigen is unidentified.

Germline assignment: CDR1 MNHNS and CDR2 SASEGT. This CDR3 comprises 12 residues. V was clipped by 2 bases and J by 8 bases, with 4 bases between them. TCRdb keeps only in-frame clones here, not all; method: immunoSEQ multiplex PCR. This sample has about 30,000 clones, with roughly 91% found just once. The clonotype comes from an adult in good health. This chain connects TRBV6-1 to TRBJ1-6; D not certain. This sample comprised peripheral blood, obtained on day 0 of AZD1222 vaccination. CDR3: CASSEMHSPLHF. For the CDR3, the DNA is TGTGCCAGCAGTGAAATGCATTCACCCCTCCACTTT.